One and the same sample provided the 5 T cell receptor beta chains below, sequenced in a study of blood T cell repertoires in COVID-19 (dated by TCRdb to 2020 to 2022). The library was obtained by the immunoSEQ multiplex PCR assay. This immuneACCESS table, as held by TCRdb, lists in-frame sequences with V and J called but not all clones. Of the missing ones, under half trace to an unresolved V gene in checked studies; the others have no known cause. The sample yields almost 400,000 clones; 88% were counted once. The top ten constitute over 0.9% of the sample. Input material: PBMCs or T cells enriched from blood (not recorded which). The receptor source for this set is a young woman with acute COVID-19.

This clone was observed once. This chain uses TRBV7-7 with TRBJ1-1; D is undetermined. Germline CDR1 and CDR2: SSHAT and FNYEAQ (reference sequence). V was trimmed by 1 base and J by 1 base, leaving 7 bases between them. The length of the CDR3 is 14 residues. The CDR3 DNA reads as TGTGCCAGCAGCTTAGTAAGCCCGAACACTGAAGCTTTCTTT. It is translated as CASSLVSPNTEAFF. The complete variable domain, with remaining parts taken from reference TRBV7-7 and TRBJ1-1, reads GAGVSQSPRYKVTKRGQDVTLRCDPISSHATLYWYQQALGQGPEFLTYFNYEAQPDKSGLPSDRFSAERPEGSISTLTIQRTEQRDSAMYRCASSLVSPNTEAFFGQGTRLTVV.

The chain combines TRBV5-1 with TRBJ2-1, with 9 bases that match TRBD2. The CDR3 runs 17 residues. Germline V CDR1 and CDR2: SGHRS, YFSETQ. The junction had 11 bases not matched to a gene; V was cut back by 0 bases and J by 7 bases. The CDR3 protein is CASSLGISGGGENEQFF. The CDR3 coding sequence is TGCGCCAGCAGCTTGGGTATTAGCGGGGGTGGAGAGAATGAGCAGTTCTTC.

The chain links TRBV19 to TRBJ2-7; 9 positions agree with TRBD1. Unmatched junction bases numbered 9, after V lost 5 bases and J lost 4 bases. This CDR3 has 15 amino acids. Germline CDR1 LNHDA, CDR2 SQIVND (reference sequence). DNA of the CDR3: TGTGCCAGTAGTCAAGCCGGGACAGGGCGATACGAGCAGTACTTC. As protein: CASSQAGTGRYEQYF.

The genes are TRBV29-1 and TRBJ2-1, with 9 bases fitting TRBD2. Trimming cost V 6 bases and J 4 bases; bases outside gene matches: 7. CDR3 length equals 14 residues. Germline V CDR1 and CDR2: SQVTM, ANQGSEA. The CDR3 DNA follows: TGCAGCGTCCCCGGACTAGCGACTTACAATGAGCAGTTCTTC. It is translated as CSVPGLATYNEQFF.

The rearrangement uses TRBV27 and TRBJ1-1; D possibly corresponds to TRBD1 (5 bases). The CDR3 covers 15 residues. V shed 3 bases and J shed 3 bases, with 14 bases lying between them. Germline CDR1 and CDR2: MNHEY and SMNVEV (reference sequence). In DNA form, the CDR3 reads TGTGCCAGCAGTTTTTATCAGGGTGAGCACACTGAAGCTTTCTTT. Amino acid sequence: CASSFYQGEHTEAFF.